This T cell receptor beta chain is from a study of CD8+CD57+ T cells in acquired aplastic anemia. CDR1 and CDR2 from the germline V gene are LNHDA and SQIVND (reference sequence). Trimming left V 3 bases short and J 6 bases short, with 9 bases between. This CDR3 has 14 residues. Individuals selected for sequencing had exhibited CD8+CD57+ cell expansion on flow cytometry. Severe acquired aplastic anemia affected all patients. CDR3 and TCR beta VDJ profiling relied on genomic DNA as the template. MiXCR, applied by TCRdb to the reads, yields one record per CDR3 protein. The sample yields over 150,000 distinct CDR3 sequences, 71% seen once.

This sequence joins TRBV19 and TRBJ1-6, with D maybe TRBD1 (5 bases). This receptor was obtained from a human donor with aplastic anemia. What was sequenced was sorted CD4+, CD8+, or CD8+CD57+ T cells (not recorded which) from PBMCs. In nucleotides, the CDR3 is TGTGCCAGTAGTATCGGACAAGTTAATTCACCCCTCCACTTT. It specifies CASSIGQVNSPLHF.